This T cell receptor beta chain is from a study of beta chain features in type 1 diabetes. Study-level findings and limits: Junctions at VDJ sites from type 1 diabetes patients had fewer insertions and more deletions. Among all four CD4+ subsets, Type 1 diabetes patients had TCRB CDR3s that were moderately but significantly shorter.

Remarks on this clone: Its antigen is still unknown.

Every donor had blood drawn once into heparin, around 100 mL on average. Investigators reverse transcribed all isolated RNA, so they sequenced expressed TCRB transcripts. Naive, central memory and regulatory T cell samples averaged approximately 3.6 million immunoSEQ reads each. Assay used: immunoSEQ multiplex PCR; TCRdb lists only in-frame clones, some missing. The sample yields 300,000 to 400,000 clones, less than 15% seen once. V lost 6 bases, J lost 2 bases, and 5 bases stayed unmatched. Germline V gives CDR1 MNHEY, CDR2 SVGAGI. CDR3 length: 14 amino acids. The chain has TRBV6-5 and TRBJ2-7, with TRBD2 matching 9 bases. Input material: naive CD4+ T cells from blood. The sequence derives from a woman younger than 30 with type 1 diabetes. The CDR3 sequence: CASRGLATTYEQYF. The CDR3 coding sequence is TGTGCCAGCAGGGGACTAGCAACCACCTACGAGCAGTACTTC.